A selection of T cell receptor beta chains follows, all from one sample in a study of naive and memory T cell subsets. TCRdb passed the UMI-ligation and nested PCR reads through MiXCR, listing each CDR3 protein once. The sample records fewer than 150,000 distinct CDR3 sequences, 15% to 25% being singletons. Specimen: naive CD8+ T cells from blood. The receptors shown here come from a human donor in good health. CDR3s include the opening cysteine and the closing phenylalanine or tryptophan. A D gene is named only where the DNA matches it firmly. Expanded clones are given a class, and other clones once, few, many or no size at all.

j_call clone_size v_call d_call cdr3_aa cdr3_nt
TRBJ2-1 . TRBV27 TRBD2 CASSWTSGANEQFF TGTGCCAGCAGTTGGACTAGCGGAGCTAATGAGCAGTTCTTC
TRBJ2-4 . TRBV10-3 . CAISETDINIQYF TGTGCCATCAGTGAGACGGACATAAACATTCAGTACTTC
TRBJ2-7 . TRBV29-1 TRBD2 CSVCEREPEEQYF TGCAGCGTTTGTGAGCGGGAGCCGGAGGAGCAGTACTTC
TRBJ2-4 . TRBV15 . CATSSRAGDIQYF TGTGCCACCAGCAGTAGAGCCGGCGACATTCAGTACTTC
TRBJ2-7 once TRBV19 . CASSEPDNSYEQYF TGTGCCAGTAGTGAACCGGACAACTCCTACGAGCAGTACTTC
TRBJ2-7 . TRBV28 . CASSTPRAYEQYF TGTGCCAGCAGCACCCCCCGAGCCTACGAGCAGTACTTC
TRBJ2-7 few TRBV28 TRBD1 CASSFLGTGERGYEQYF TGTGCCAGCAGTTTCCTCGGGACAGGGGAGAGGGGCTACGAGCAGTACTTC
TRBJ2-3 . TRBV19 . CASSMGLGAGDTQYF TGTGCCAGTAGTATGGGGTTGGGGGCTGGAGATACGCAGTATTTT
TRBJ2-3 . TRBV28 . CASSPPGRVGGTDTQYF TGTGCCAGCAGCCCTCCGGGGCGGGTTGGAGGCACAGATACGCAGTATTTT
TRBJ2-2 few TRBV6-5 TRBD1 CASSYSPHPLTGSNTGELFF TGTGCCAGCAGTTACTCTCCCCACCCCTTGACAGGGTCGAACACCGGGGAGCTGTTTTTT
TRBJ2-3 . TRBV7-9 TRBD2 CASSSGTSGTPTDTQYF TGTGCCAGCAGCTCCGGGACTAGCGGGACTCCCACAGATACGCAGTATTTT
TRBJ2-7 few TRBV2 . CASTWNQVYEQYF TGTGCCAGCACCTGGAACCAGGTCTACGAGCAGTACTTC
TRBJ2-1 . TRBV12-5 . CASGLADYPGDEQFF TGTGCTAGTGGTTTAGCGGACTACCCCGGGGATGAGCAGTTCTTC
TRBJ2-5 . TRBV20-1 TRBD2 CSAIELAGASNPPAETQYF TGCAGTGCTATTGAACTAGCGGGAGCATCGAACCCACCCGCGGAGACCCAGTACTTC
TRBJ2-1 . TRBV12-3/TRBV12-4 . CASTPGGTEQFF TGTGCCAGCACTCCCGGGGGTACTGAGCAGTTCTTC
TRBJ2-1 few TRBV6-5 . CASTSGGAYNEQFF TGTGCCAGCACCTCAGGGGGGGCCTACAATGAGCAGTTCTTC
TRBJ1-6 . TRBV7-9 . CASSRTGGTTYNSPLHF TGTGCCAGCAGCCGAACCGGGGGAACCACTTATAATTCACCCCTCCACTTT
TRBJ2-7 . TRBV9 . CASSDGNEQYF TGTGCCAGCAGTGACGGGAACGAGCAGTACTTC
TRBJ2-7 . TRBV25-1 . CASSEELQYF TGTGCCAGCAGTGAGGAGCTCCAGTACTTC
TRBJ2-7 . TRBV6-5 . CASSQTSYEQYF TGTGCCAGCAGTCAAACCTCCTACGAGCAGTACTTC
TRBJ2-7 . TRBV5-1 TRBD1 CASSLDRGLDSYEQYF TGCGCCAGCAGCTTAGACAGGGGGTTAGACTCCTACGAGCAGTACTTC
TRBJ2-3 many TRBV6-2/TRBV6-3 TRBD1 CASSGGQVLIDTQYF TGTGCCAGCAGCGGGGGACAGGTCTTAATAGATACGCAGTATTTT
TRBJ2-5 . TRBV28 . CASSPTNTLYQETQYF TGTGCCAGCAGCCCCACTAACACGTTATACCAAGAGACCCAGTACTTC
TRBJ2-6 . TRBV6-6 . CASSYPVFLGEANVLTF TGTGCCAGCAGTTACCCGGTTTTTTTGGGGGAGGCCAACGTCCTGACTTTC
TRBJ2-6 . TRBV12-3/TRBV12-4 TRBD1 CASSEGAGSGANVLTF TGTGCCAGCAGTGAGGGGGCGGGCTCTGGGGCCAACGTCCTGACTTTC
TRBJ2-6 few TRBV14 . CASSYRDTSLSGANVLTF TGTGCCAGCAGTTACCGGGACACAAGTCTCTCTGGGGCCAACGTCCTGACTTTC
TRBJ2-7 . TRBV28 . CASSFDTVTSYEQYF TGTGCCAGCAGTTTTGACACGGTCACATCCTACGAGCAGTACTTC
TRBJ1-4 few TRBV13 . CASSLGATNEKLFF TGTGCCAGCAGCCTGGGGGCAACTAATGAAAAACTGTTTTTT
TRBJ2-3 . TRBV28 TRBD1 CASSPSQGEDGDTQYF TGTGCCAGCAGTCCGTCACAGGGGGAGGATGGGGATACGCAGTATTTT
TRBJ1-5 many TRBV6-6 TRBD1 CASRYTWDRESKQPQHF TGTGCCAGCAGATATACCTGGGACAGGGAATCTAAGCAGCCCCAGCATTTT
TRBJ2-5 . TRBV29-1 . CSVLTGDRETQYF TGCAGCGTCCTGACGGGAGATCGGGAGACCCAGTACTTC
TRBJ2-1 few TRBV5-4 . CASSLTSREQFF TGTGCCAGCAGCCTCACCTCTCGGGAGCAGTTCTTC
TRBJ1-1 . TRBV27 . CASNGRWNTEAFF TGTGCCAGCAACGGACGGTGGAACACTGAAGCTTTCTTT
TRBJ2-7 many TRBV15 . CATGSAHTYEQYF TGTGCCACCGGATCGGCCCACACCTACGAGCAGTACTTC
TRBJ2-2 . TRBV10-2 TRBD2 CASSEAGVPTGELFF TGCGCCAGCAGTGAAGCGGGAGTGCCCACCGGGGAGCTGTTTTTT
TRBJ2-7 few TRBV20-1 TRBD1 CSASMDRAYEQYF TGCAGTGCTAGCATGGACAGGGCCTACGAGCAGTACTTC
TRBJ2-7 few TRBV29-1 . CSVVSSGEQYF TGCAGCGTTGTATCGTCAGGCGAGCAGTACTTC
TRBJ1-1 . TRBV12-3/TRBV12-4 . CASSFQGAVNTEAFF TGTGCCAGCAGTTTCCAGGGCGCGGTGAACACTGAAGCTTTCTTT
TRBJ1-1 few TRBV12-3/TRBV12-4 . CASSPPGVTEAFF TGTGCCAGCAGTCCGCCGGGCGTCACTGAAGCTTTCTTT
TRBJ1-1 . TRBV7-3 . CASSTDSYTEAFF TGTGCCAGCAGCACCGACAGCTACACTGAAGCTTTCTTT
TRBJ2-5 few TRBV7-3 . CASSLYGPAATVETQYF TGTGCCAGCAGCTTATATGGCCCCGCAGCGACTGTAGAGACCCAGTACTTC
TRBJ1-6 . TRBV6-5 . CASSYGGSPLHF TGTGCCAGCAGTTATGGGGGTTCACCCCTCCACTTT